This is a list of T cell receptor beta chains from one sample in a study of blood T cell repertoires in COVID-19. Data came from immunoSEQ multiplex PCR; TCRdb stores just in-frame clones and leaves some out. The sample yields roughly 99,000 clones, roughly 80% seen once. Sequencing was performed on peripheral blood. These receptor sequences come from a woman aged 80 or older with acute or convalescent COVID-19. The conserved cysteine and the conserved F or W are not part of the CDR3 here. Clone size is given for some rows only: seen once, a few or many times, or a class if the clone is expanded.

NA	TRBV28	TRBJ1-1	ASSFLQGNAEAF
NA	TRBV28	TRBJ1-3	ASSLEAISGNTIY
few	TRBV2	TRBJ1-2	ASSPRTEDT
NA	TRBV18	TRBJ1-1	ASSQDRDGTEAF
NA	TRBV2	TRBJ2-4	AGGSGQAYIQY
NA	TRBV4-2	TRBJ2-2	ASSQDGQRIVTGELF
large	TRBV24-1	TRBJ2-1	ATSDPKTGEGSYNEQF
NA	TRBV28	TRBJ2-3	ASSYLASIRDTQY
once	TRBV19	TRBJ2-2	ASSQYFGTGGSMSRPGELF
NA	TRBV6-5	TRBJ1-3	ASSSRGLGNTIY
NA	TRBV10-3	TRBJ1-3	AISTDRAGNTIY
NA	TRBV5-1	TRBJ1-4	ASSLEGGTNEKLF
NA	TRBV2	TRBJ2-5	ASSDGGPLRRGRRETQY
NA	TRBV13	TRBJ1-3	ASSPRTGILGRGNTIY
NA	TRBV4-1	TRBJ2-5	ASSQAPYRGPETQY
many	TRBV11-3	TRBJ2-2	ASSSLTGELF
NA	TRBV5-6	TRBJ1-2	ASSSRDRAYGYT
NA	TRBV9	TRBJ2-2	ASSTREGSGTGELF
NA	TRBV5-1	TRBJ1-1	ASSLDGMNTEAF
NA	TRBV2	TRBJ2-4	ASSEDRGAKNIQY
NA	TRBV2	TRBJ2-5	ASSEGGGAYQETQY
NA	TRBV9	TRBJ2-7	ASSLGPQTYEQY
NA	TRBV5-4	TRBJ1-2	ASSGYRGNYGYT
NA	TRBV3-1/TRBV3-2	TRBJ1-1	ASSPQVENTEAF
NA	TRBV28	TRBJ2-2	ATRTSGGALTGELF
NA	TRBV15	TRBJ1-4	ATSRGRTANEKLF
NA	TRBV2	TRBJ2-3	ASSEWGEAQY
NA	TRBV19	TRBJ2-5	ATHARGQETQY
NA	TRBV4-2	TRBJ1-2	ATQAGGYGYT
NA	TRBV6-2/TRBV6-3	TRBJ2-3	ASSYPTSGGDHSSSTDTQY
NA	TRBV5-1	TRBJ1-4	ASSLLFATNEKLF
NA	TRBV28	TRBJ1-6	ASSPSSNNSPLH
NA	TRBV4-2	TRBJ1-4	ASSQDAGRDGEKLF
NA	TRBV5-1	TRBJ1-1	ASSPRQSSEAF
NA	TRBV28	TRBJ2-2	ASRAGTGWDTGELF
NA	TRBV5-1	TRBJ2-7	ASSLGRNQGEQY
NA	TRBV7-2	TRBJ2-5	ASSRILGETQY
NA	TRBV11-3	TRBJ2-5	ASSFQGNSQETQY
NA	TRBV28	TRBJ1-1	ASFLGGMNTEAF
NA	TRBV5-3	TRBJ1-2	ARSFHWWPGEYYGYT
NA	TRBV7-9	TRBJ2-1	ASSYGISSYNEQF
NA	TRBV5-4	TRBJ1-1	ASSIRQGSNTEAF
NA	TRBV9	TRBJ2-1	ASSVAQGAYNEQF
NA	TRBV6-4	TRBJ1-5	ASRSRDREIDQPQH
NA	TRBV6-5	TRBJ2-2	ASSYWTGGRELF
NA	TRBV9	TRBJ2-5	ASSAHPDRAGETQY
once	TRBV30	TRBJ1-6	AWTREAPRNSPLH
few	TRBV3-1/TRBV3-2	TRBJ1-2	ASSPTGFNYGYT